The 13 T cell receptor beta chains below come from one sample, sequenced in a study of blood T cell repertoires in COVID-19. Method: immunoSEQ multiplex PCR; TCRdb's copy keeps in-frame clones and lacks some. The sample contains 150,000 to 200,000 clones, over 80% of which appear only once. The sample comprised PBMCs or T cells enriched from blood (not recorded which). The receptor set was obtained from a man in his 70s who had been exposed to COVID-19.

CDR3 bases: TGTGCCAGCAGCTTGGAGGCTAGCGGGGGGCATCGGAAGACCCAGTACTTC. Protein sequence: CASSLEASGGHRKTQYF. The chain is built from TRBV5-6 and TRBJ2-5, with 11 bases fitting TRBD2. V trimming: 0 bases; J trimming: 6 bases; junction bases outside the gene matches: 10. Germline assignment: CDR1 SGHDT and CDR2 YYEEEE. This CDR3 spans 17 amino acids.

The chain combines TRBV7-2 with TRBJ2-2, with D perhaps TRBD2 (5 bases). Trimming left V 1 base short and J 1 base short, with 13 bases between. The CDR3 totals 17 residues. Germline CDR1 reads SGHTA; CDR2 reads FQGNSA. The CDR3 loop is CASSLVGLAGNTGELFF. The CDR3 DNA sequence: TGTGCCAGCAGCTTAGTGGGGTTGGCGGGGAACACCGGGGAGCTGTTTTTT.

The V and J genes are TRBV9 and TRBJ1-2; no firm D call. Germline CDR1 is SGDLS and CDR2 is YYNGEE. Trimming cost V 0 bases and J 4 bases, with 10 bases left between them. There are 14 residues in the CDR3. The CDR3 nucleotides are TGTGCCAGCAGCGTAGGGGGAGAGCGCTATGGCTACACCTTC. Translation gives CASSVGGERYGYTF.

This sequence joins TRBV7-2 and TRBJ1-2, with a weak D call TRBD1 (6 bases). Trimming shortened V by 1 base and J by 4 bases, and 16 bases separated the two germline ends. The CDR3 runs to 16 residues. The germline gives CDR1 SGHTA, CDR2 FQGNSA. The CDR3 bases are TGTGCCAGCAGCTTAGACACAGGGTTGAGGGGCTATGGCTACACCTTC. Translated, it gives CASSLDTGLRGYGYTF. Combining the CDR3 with reference TRBV7-2 and TRBJ1-2 gives the whole variable domain GAGVSQSPSNKVTEKGKDVELRCDPISGHTALYWYRQSLGQGLEFLIYFQGNSAPDKSGLPSDRFSAERTGGSVSTLTIQRTQQEDSAVYLCASSLDTGLRGYGYTFGSGTRLTVV.

The chain links TRBV28 to TRBJ1-2, with 9 positions matching TRBD1. CDR3 length equals 15 residues. The ends lost 4 bases at V and 5 bases at J; junction bases unmatched: 8. Germline V gives CDR1 MDHEN, CDR2 SYDVKM. CDR3 sequence reads: CASSSTGGPIYGYTF. The DNA of the CDR3 is TGTGCCAGCAGTTCCACAGGGGGCCCAATTTATGGCTACACCTTC.

The rearrangement uses TRBV10-2 and TRBJ2-3; D perhaps matches TRBD2 (6 bases). The CDR3 is made up of 14 amino acids. Trimming removed 6 bases from V and 2 bases from J, with 12 bases in between. CDR1 WSHSY and CDR2 SAAADI come from the germline V gene. In DNA form, the CDR3 reads TGCGCCAGCAGACGCGGGATTGACACAGATACGCAGTATTTT. Protein sequence: CASRRGIDTDTQYF.

The chain uses TRBV6-2 or TRBV6-3 and TRBJ2-5; 8 positions agree with TRBD2. V trimming: 0 bases; J trimming: 5 bases; junction bases outside the gene matches: 5. CDR3 length: 15 amino acids. CDR1 is MNHEY and CDR2 is SVGEGT in the germline V gene. The CDR3 DNA reads as TGTGCCAGCAGTTACTCCCGGGGGGGCAGGGAGACCCAGTACTTC. It translates to CASSYSRGGRETQYF.

The J gene is TRBJ2-2, the V gene TRBV5-4; D possibly corresponds to TRBD2 (6 bases). Germline CDR1 reads SGHNT; CDR2 reads YYREEE (reference sequence). V shed 4 bases and J shed 2 bases, with 12 bases lying between them. The CDR3 has 15 residues. CDR3 DNA: TGTGCCAGCAGCCCATTTAGCGGAAACACCGGGGAGCTGTTTTTT. This codes for CASSPFSGNTGELFF.

The chain uses TRBV6-1 and TRBJ1-4, with 11 bases identical to TRBD1. Germline CDR1 is MNHNS and CDR2 is SASEGT. The CDR3 covers 16 residues. The junction had 4 bases not matched to a gene; V was cut back by 0 bases and J by 7 bases. The CDR3 region is CASSEAIGQGAEKLFF. The CDR3 nucleotides are TGTGCCAGCAGTGAAGCGATAGGACAGGGGGCTGAAAAACTGTTTTTT.

The DNA of the CDR3 is TGCGCCAGCAGCGCGCAGGGTACCAACTATGGCTACACCTTC. Protein sequence: CASSAQGTNYGYTF. The V call is TRBV5-1, the J call TRBJ1-2; perhaps TRBD1 as D (5 bases). The CDR3 totals 14 residues. V was shortened by 4 bases and J by 2 bases, with 12 bases between the two germline ends. Germline V CDR1 and CDR2: SGHRS, YFSETQ.

The chain has TRBV9 and TRBJ2-1; 9 bases agree with TRBD2. The CDR3 totals 15 residues. V lost 1 base to trimming and J lost 7 bases; unmatched junction nucleotides: 6. Germline V gene sequence: CDR1 SGDLS, CDR2 YYNGEE. CDR3 coding DNA: TGTGCCAGCAGCGTAATGGCGGGGGGGCGTAATGAGCAGTTCTTC. This gives the protein CASSVMAGGRNEQFF.

The chain has TRBV30 and TRBJ2-2; D call uncertain. The CDR3 covers 16 residues. Germline V lookup: CDR1 GTSNPN, CDR2 SVGIG (reference sequence). The V end lost 0 bases, the J end lost 0 bases, and 11 bases lay between the germline ends. DNA of the CDR3: TGTGCCTGGAGTGTAGTACAGCTCGCGAACACCGGGGAGCTGTTTTTT. It is translated as CAWSVVQLANTGELFF. The variable domain in full, with the rest retrieved from reference TRBV30 and TRBJ2-2, is SQTIHQWPATLVQPVGSPLSLECTVEGTSNPNLYWYRQAAGRGLQLLFYSVGIGQISSEVPQNLSASRPQDRQFILSSKKLLLSDSGFYLCAWSVVQLANTGELFFGEGSRLTVL.

This rearrangement joins TRBV18 to TRBJ2-3; 8 nucleotides match TRBD2. J lost 6 bases, V lost 8 bases, and 4 bases had no gene match. CDR1 is KGHSH and CDR2 is LQKENI in the germline V gene. The CDR3 is made up of 12 amino acids. In nucleotides, the CDR3 is TGTGCCAGCGCCGGGACTAGTGATACGCAGTATTTT. Its protein product is CASAGTSDTQYF.